This TCR beta chain was identified in a study of blood T cell repertoires in COVID-19. In the study overall: Sites in the United States, Italy and Spain provided acute and convalescent COVID-19 samples.

The V and J ends lost 1 base and 2 bases respectively, with 12 bases between them. CDR3 length: 16 amino acids. The germline gives CDR1 SGDLS, CDR2 YYNGEE. Original processing methods: Counts of nucleated cells, estimated from reference gene primer amplification, were obtained. Method: immunoSEQ multiplex PCR; TCRdb's copy keeps in-frame clones and lacks some. The D gene and trimming were derived from the DNA, and the V and J assignments and clone size from that table. The sample lists about 94,000 clones, 75% to 90% occurring once. Sequenced: peripheral blood. The TCR comes from a human donor in a cohort sampled during active COVID-19. This chain links TRBV9 with TRBJ1-4, with a possible D match to TRBD1 (5 bases). The CDR3 is CASSVSPRGTNEKLFF. In DNA form, the CDR3 reads TGTGCCAGCAGCGTATCCCCCCGGGGGACTAATGAAAAACTGTTTTTT. Together with reference TRBV9 and TRBJ1-4, the CDR3 gives the full variable domain: DSGVTQTPKHLITATGQRVTLRCSPRSGDLSVYWYQQSLDQGLQFLIQYYNGEERAKGNILERFSAQQFPDLHSELNLSSLELGDSALYFCASSVSPRGTNEKLFFGSGTQLSVL.